Sequencing of this T cell receptor beta chain was carried out in a study of T cells in Graves' hyperthyroidism and ophthalmopathy. This clonotype was counted ten times or more. Its antigen is not known. Study observations and caveats: Researchers found most expanded thyroid clonotypes above 0.001 in blood as well.

The ends were cut back, 1 base at V and 2 bases at J, with 16 bases in the middle. The CDR3 consists of 17 residues. The germline V gene encodes CDR1 LGHDT and CDR2 YNNKEL (reference sequence). From RNA transcripts, TCR beta CDR3 regions were amplified. The TCR CDR3 was amplified in a first-round RT-PCR using the HTBI primer set. Via MiXCR, TCRdb re-called the multiplex PCR reads, giving one row per CDR3 protein. This repertoire shows 300,000 to 400,000 distinct CDR3 sequences, roughly 18% found once; its top ten account for less than 65%. Graves' hyperthyroidism was deemed stable given no ophthalmopathy progression within 18 months.

The V gene is TRBV3-1, the J gene TRBJ2-3; a possible D gene is TRBD2 (6 bases). Sequenced sample: blood. The receptor's source is a woman in her forties or fifties with Graves' hyperthyroidism. CDR3 in amino acids: CASSQGSSGVFTDTQYF. Written as DNA, the CDR3 is TGTGCCAGCAGCCAAGGAAGCTCGGGGGTCTTCACAGATACGCAGTATTTT.